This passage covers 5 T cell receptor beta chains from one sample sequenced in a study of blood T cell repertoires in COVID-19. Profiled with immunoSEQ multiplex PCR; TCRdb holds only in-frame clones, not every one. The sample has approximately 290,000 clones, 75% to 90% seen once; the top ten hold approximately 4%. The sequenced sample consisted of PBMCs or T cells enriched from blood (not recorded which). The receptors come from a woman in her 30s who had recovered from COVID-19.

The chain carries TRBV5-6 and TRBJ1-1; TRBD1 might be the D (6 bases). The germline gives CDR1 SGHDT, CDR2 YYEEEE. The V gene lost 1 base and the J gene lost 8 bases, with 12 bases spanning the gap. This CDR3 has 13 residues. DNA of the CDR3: TGTGCCAGCAGCTTGAATACGGACAGCGAAGCTTTCTTT. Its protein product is CASSLNTDSEAFF.

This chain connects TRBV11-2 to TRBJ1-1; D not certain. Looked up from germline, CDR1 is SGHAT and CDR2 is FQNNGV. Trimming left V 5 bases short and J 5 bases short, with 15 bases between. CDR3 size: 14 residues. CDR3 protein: CASSQSPGKTEAFF. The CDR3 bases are TGTGCCAGCAGCCAATCCCCCGGGAAAACTGAAGCTTTCTTT.

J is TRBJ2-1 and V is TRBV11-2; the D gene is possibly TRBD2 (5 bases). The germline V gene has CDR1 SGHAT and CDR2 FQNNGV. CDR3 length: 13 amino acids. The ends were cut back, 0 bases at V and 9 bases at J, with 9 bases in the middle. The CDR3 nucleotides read TGTGCCAGCAGCTTAGAGCGGGCGGGTGAGCAGTTCTTC. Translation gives CASSLERAGEQFF.

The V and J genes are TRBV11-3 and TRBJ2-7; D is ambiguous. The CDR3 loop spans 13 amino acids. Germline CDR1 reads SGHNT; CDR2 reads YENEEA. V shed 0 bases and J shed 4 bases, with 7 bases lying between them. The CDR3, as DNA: TGTGCCAGCAGCTTAGATGCCGGGTACGAGCAGTACTTC. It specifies CASSLDAGYEQYF.

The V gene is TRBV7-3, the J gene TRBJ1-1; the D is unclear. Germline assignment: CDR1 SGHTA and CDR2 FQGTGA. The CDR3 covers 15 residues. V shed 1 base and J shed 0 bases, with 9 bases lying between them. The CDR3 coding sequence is TGTGCCAGCAGCTTAAGAAGGACTTTGAACACTGAAGCTTTCTTT. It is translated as CASSLRRTLNTEAFF.